The 27 T cell receptor beta chains presented below share a single source sample, sequenced in a study of T-cell memory formation after mild COVID-19. One entry per CDR3 protein, called by TCRdb with MiXCR from the 5' RACE reads. The sample lists some 250,000 distinct CDR3 sequences, roughly a tenth occurring once. Sequencing used PBMCs or a T cell subset sorted from them (not recorded which). These receptors all come from a man aged 18 to 30 who had mild COVID-19 (a few samples of this study predate the infection). Cell type and time point are not known.

This clonotype was found a few times. In nucleotides, the CDR3 is TGTGCCAGCAGCCCCAAATTGATGACCCAGTACTTC. It codes for CASSPKLMTQYF. The genes are TRBV7-2 and TRBJ2-5, with unresolved D. V lost 5 bases to trimming and J lost 7 bases, with 11 bases between them. This CDR3 contains 12 residues. Germline values: CDR1 SGHTA, CDR2 FQGNSA.

V usage is TRBV12-3 or TRBV12-4 and J usage is TRBJ2-7; D ambiguous. Trimming pared 7 bases from V and 3 bases from J, leaving 13 bases between. The CDR3 contains 13 residues. CDR3 DNA: TGTGCCAGCACCTATGGTGGAGACTACGAGCAGTACTTC. It specifies CASTYGGDYEQYF.

This chain connects TRBV7-6 to TRBJ1-3; 8 positions match TRBD1. CDR1 SGHVS and CDR2 FNYEAQ come from the germline V gene. Losses at the gene ends were 2 bases for V and 2 bases for J; bases not matched to a gene: 2. This CDR3 region has 15 residues. CDR3 loop: CASSLMTGAGNTIYF. The CDR3 DNA is TGTGCCAGCAGCTTAATGACAGGGGCTGGAAACACCATATATTTT.

The chain recombines TRBV5-1 with TRBJ1-2; 11 positions match TRBD1. Germline trimming cut 4 bases from V and 3 bases from J; bases unmatched to any gene: 5. The CDR3 runs to 15 residues. From germline, CDR1 is SGHRS and CDR2 YFSETQ. CDR3 nucleotides: TGCGCCAGCAGCCCGGACAGGGGGCGGGACTATGGCTACACCTTC. Amino acid sequence: CASSPDRGRDYGYTF.

The chain has TRBV5-6 and TRBJ1-1; D remains unclear. Germline CDR1 is SGHDT and CDR2 is YYEEEE. V lost 2 bases, J lost 4 bases, and 6 bases lay in between. This CDR3 contains 12 residues. The CDR3 spells CASSFLRTEAFF. The CDR3 DNA is TGTGCCAGCAGCTTCCTACGCACTGAAGCTTTCTTT.

J is TRBJ2-5 and V is TRBV4-1, with 7 bases aligning to TRBD2. V shed 1 base, J shed 2 bases, and the junction held 4 bases outside the gene matches. CDR1 MGHRA and CDR2 YSYEKL come from the germline V gene. This CDR3 spans 15 amino acids. The CDR3 nucleotides read TGCGCCAGCAGCCAAGTGGAGCGGGGTCAAGAGACCCAGTACTTC. Residues: CASSQVERGQETQYF.

The chain employs TRBV12-5 and TRBJ2-3; maybe TRBD2 (5 bases). The V gene lost 4 bases and the J gene lost 5 bases, with 10 bases spanning the gap. Germline lookup yields CDR1 LGHNT and CDR2 FRNRAP. The CDR3 is 13 amino acids. This chain's CDR3 is CASGSDAGDTQYF. DNA for the CDR3: TGTGCTAGTGGTTCCGATGCGGGAGATACGCAGTATTTT.

The chain uses TRBV12-5 and TRBJ2-2; D ambiguous. V lost 4 bases to trimming and J lost 0 bases, with 9 bases between them. Germline loops: CDR1 LGHNT, CDR2 FRNRAP. The CDR3 consists of 15 residues. This chain's CDR3 is CASGSPVANTGELFF. The DNA for the CDR3 is TGTGCTAGTGGTTCACCGGTAGCGAACACCGGGGAGCTGTTTTTT.

This clonotype was counted only a few times. The rearrangement uses TRBV29-1 and TRBJ2-7; a possible D gene is TRBD1 (6 bases). The germline gives CDR1 SQVTM, CDR2 ANQGSEA. This CDR3 has 13 amino acids. CDR3 in amino acids: CRIPGAGAYEQYF. CDR3 sequence (DNA): TGCAGAATACCTGGGGCAGGGGCCTACGAGCAGTACTTC.

This clonotype was detected a few times. The chain employs TRBV24-1 and TRBJ2-1, with TRBD2 identical over 8 bases. This CDR3 region has 19 residues. V lost 2 bases, J lost 1 base, and 12 bases stayed unmatched. Germline V gives CDR1 KGHDR, CDR2 SFDVKD. This CDR3 reads CATSDSYGTGTSSYNEQFF. In DNA, the CDR3 is TGTGCCACCAGTGATTCTTATGGAACCGGGACTAGTTCCTACAATGAGCAGTTCTTC.

This clonotype showed up just a few times. The chain has TRBV27 and TRBJ2-5; D call uncertain. Trimming stripped 1 base from V and 1 base from J, with 4 bases between. The CDR3 totals 13 residues. The germline V gene encodes CDR1 MNHEY and CDR2 SMNVEV (reference sequence). The CDR3 protein is CASSLLLQETQYF. The CDR3 DNA is TGTGCCAGCAGTTTATTGCTCCAAGAGACCCAGTACTTC.

This chain joins TRBV4-1 and TRBJ2-7, with D perhaps TRBD1 (6 bases). The V gene lost 3 bases and the J gene lost 6 bases, with 21 bases spanning the gap. Per germline, CDR1 MGHRA and CDR2 YSYEKL. CDR3 length: 16 residues. CDR3 bases: TGCGCCAGCAGCCATAGATTACGGGACAACTCTTTCGAGCAGTACTTC. Translated: CASSHRLRDNSFEQYF.

The J gene is TRBJ1-2, the V gene TRBV29-1, with TRBD1 matching 9 bases. The V segment lost 1 base and the J segment 4 bases; nucleotides outside the gene matches: 4. The CDR3 consists of 14 residues. CDR1 SQVTM and CDR2 ANQGSEA come from the germline V gene. This CDR3 is CSVEGWDRAYGYTF. The CDR3 nucleotides read TGCAGCGTTGAAGGCTGGGACAGGGCCTATGGCTACACCTTC.

V is TRBV20-1 and J is TRBJ1-5; D ambiguous. Trimming cost V 3 bases and J 3 bases, with 6 bases left between them. Per germline, CDR1 DFQATT and CDR2 SNEGSKA (reference sequence). This CDR3 has 12 residues. The CDR3 loop is CSASWANQPQHF. CDR3 in DNA: TGCAGTGCTAGCTGGGCCAATCAGCCCCAGCATTTT.

This clonotype was seen a few times. The rearrangement joins TRBV7-7 to TRBJ1-1, with D possibly TRBD1 on 5 matching bases. The CDR3 spans 13 residues. Trimming shortened V by 5 bases and J by 2 bases, and 9 bases separated the two germline ends. Per the germline V gene, CDR1 is SSHAT and CDR2 is FNYEAQ (reference sequence). CDR3 in DNA: TGTGCCAGCAGCCCCGACAGCAACACTGAAGCTTTCTTT. Protein: CASSPDSNTEAFF. The whole variable domain, remainder taken from reference TRBV7-7 and TRBJ1-1, is GAGVSQSPRYKVTKRGQDVTLRCDPISSHATLYWYQQALGQGPEFLTYFNYEAQPDKSGLPSDRFSAERPEGSISTLTIQRTEQRDSAMYRCASSPDSNTEAFFGQGTRLTVV.

This chain links TRBV7-9 with TRBJ2-7; 7 nucleotides align to TRBD2. J gave up 3 bases and V 5 bases, and 13 bases lay outside the gene matches. Germline V gives CDR1 SEHNR, CDR2 FQNEAQ (reference sequence). This CDR3 is 16 amino acids long. CDR3 bases: TGTGCCAGCAGCAGACACCCGGGACTATCGAGCTACGAGCAGTACTTC. Translated, it gives CASSRHPGLSSYEQYF.

The gene calls are TRBV7-2 and TRBJ2-3, with D hard to call. V was clipped by 7 bases and J by 1 base, with 9 bases between them. The CDR3 loop spans 13 amino acids. Germline lookup yields CDR1 SGHTA and CDR2 FQGNSA. CDR3 in amino acids: CASTSWGTDTQYF. The DNA for the CDR3 is TGTGCCAGCACTTCCTGGGGCACAGATACGCAGTATTTT.

In this sample, this clonotype turned up many times. The chain recombines TRBV3-1 with TRBJ2-2; D might be TRBD1 or TRBD2, each matching 5 bases. The CDR3 contains 12 residues. Trimming left V 4 bases short and J 8 bases short, with 8 bases between. Per the germline V gene, CDR1 is LGHDT and CDR2 is YNNKEL (reference sequence). CDR3 in amino acids: CASSPGRGELFF. The CDR3 DNA sequence: TGTGCCAGCAGCCCGGGACGTGGGGAGCTGTTTTTT. The variable domain in full, with the rest retrieved from reference TRBV3-1 and TRBJ2-2, is DTAVSQTPKYLVTQMGNDKSIKCEQNLGHDTMYWYKQDSKKFLKIMFSYNNKELIINETVPNRFSPKSPDKAHLNLHINSLELGDSAVYFCASSPGRGELFFGEGSRLTVL.

This clonotype was counted between two and nine times. The J gene is TRBJ2-5, the V gene TRBV6-6; the D is unclear. V lost 4 bases to trimming and J lost 2 bases, with 11 bases between them. Germline V lookup: CDR1 MNHNY, CDR2 SVGAGI (reference sequence). This CDR3 has 14 residues. Here the CDR3 reads CASSLNGQQETQYF. Here the CDR3 DNA reads TGTGCCAGCAGTTTGAACGGGCAACAAGAGACCCAGTACTTC.

The chain combines TRBV9 with TRBJ1-4; D call uncertain. The CDR3 totals 13 residues. The germline V and J ends were trimmed by 3 bases and 8 bases, with 11 bases remaining between them. Germline CDR1 reads SGDLS; CDR2 reads YYNGEE. This CDR3 reads CASSALGGEKLFF. The DNA of the CDR3 is TGTGCCAGCAGCGCATTGGGTGGAGAAAAACTGTTTTTT. Full variable domain (remainder filled in from reference TRBV9 and TRBJ1-4): DSGVTQTPKHLITATGQRVTLRCSPRSGDLSVYWYQQSLDQGLQFLIQYYNGEERAKGNILERFSAQQFPDLHSELNLSSLELGDSALYFCASSALGGEKLFFGSGTQLSVL.

The chain employs TRBV18 and TRBJ2-1; 7 bases align to TRBD1. J was trimmed by 2 bases and V by 6 bases; bases with no gene match: 7. CDR1 is KGHSH and CDR2 is LQKENI in the germline V gene. The CDR3 contains 15 residues. The CDR3 protein is CASSLNRGAYNEQFF. The DNA for the CDR3 is TGTGCCAGCTCGCTGAACAGGGGCGCCTACAATGAGCAGTTCTTC.

Many counts were recorded for this clonotype. The CDR3 spells CASSSLAAETQYF. CDR3 sequence (DNA): TGTGCCAGCAGCTCTCTAGCTGCCGAGACCCAGTACTTC. This chain joins TRBV5-6 and TRBJ2-5; TRBD2 is a possible D gene (5 bases). V dropped 3 bases and J dropped 5 bases, with 11 bases sitting between them. In germline, CDR1 is SGHDT, CDR2 YYEEEE. The length of the CDR3 is 13 residues.

This clonotype was observed a few times. V and J are TRBV12-3 or TRBV12-4 and TRBJ2-1; 11 bases map to TRBD2. The ends lost 2 bases at V and 7 bases at J; junction bases unmatched: 4. The CDR3 runs 15 residues. This CDR3 is CASSLSLAGGNEQFF. Written as DNA, the CDR3 is TGTGCCAGCAGTTTAAGCCTAGCGGGGGGTAATGAGCAGTTCTTC.

This chain's CDR3 is CASSQDSGPATQYF. The CDR3 region has the DNA TGCGCCAGCAGCCAAGACTCCGGTCCTGCGACCCAGTACTTC. The chain has TRBV4-3 and TRBJ2-5, with D unclear. V lost 0 bases and J 7 bases, leaving 12 bases between the germline ends. This CDR3 comprises 14 residues. Germline CDR1 is LGHNA and CDR2 is YSLEER.

This clonotype has more than one count but fewer than ten. The chain has TRBV6-5 and TRBJ2-2; D gene uncertain. Germline lookup yields CDR1 MNHEY and CDR2 SVGAGI. The V gene lost 2 bases and the J gene lost 9 bases, with 10 bases spanning the gap. The CDR3 is made up of 13 amino acids. Here the CDR3 reads CASSYPYSRELFF. The CDR3 DNA is TGTGCCAGCAGTTACCCGTATTCCCGGGAGCTGTTTTTT.

This clonotype was detected many times. The V call is TRBV5-4, the J call TRBJ2-3; D possibly matches TRBD1 or TRBD2 (6 bases each). This CDR3 has 14 residues. Deletions cut 2 bases from V and 4 bases from J, with 11 bases between. Germline V gene sequence: CDR1 SGHNT, CDR2 YYREEE (reference sequence). CDR3 bases: TGTGCCAGCAGCTTCAGGGGAGGACCAGATACGCAGTATTTT. This gives the protein CASSFRGGPDTQYF.

The V call is TRBV19, the J call TRBJ1-2; D unclear. The V end was cut by 1 base, the J end by 0 bases, with 6 bases between. Germline-derived CDR1 and CDR2 are LNHDA and SQIVND (reference sequence). The CDR3 consists of 14 residues. CDR3 in amino acids: CASSIGETNYGYTF. CDR3 nucleotides: TGTGCCAGTAGTATAGGGGAAACTAACTATGGCTACACCTTC.